One T cell receptor (beta chain) is described in this entry. Its antigen is unidentified. There are 14 residues in the CDR3. V was clipped by 6 bases and J by 5 bases, with 13 bases between them. Germline V CDR1 and CDR2: SGHTA, FQGNSA. This entry belongs to a study of T cell responses to AZD1222 COVID-19 vaccine. Overall study context: Researchers grouped second doses given at about 4 or about 12 weeks into one pool. Whole-study results and caveats: Donor demographics were predominantly white British with a female majority; clonal diversity may be underestimated. With dominance at 160-218 and 743-854, vaccine-associated CD4 TCRs spanned spike.

TCRdb's copy holds only in-frame clones and misses some; the assay was immunoSEQ multiplex PCR. Among about 100,000 clones listed, just under 90% were seen once. This receptor was obtained from an adult in good health. Specimen: peripheral blood, collected on day 0 of AZD1222 vaccination. V is TRBV7-2 and J is TRBJ1-4, with TRBD1 as a possible D gene (5 bases). CDR3 region: CASSLGVWNEKLFF. Here the CDR3 DNA reads TGTGCCAGCAGTCTGGGGGTTTGGAATGAAAAACTGTTTTTT.